A single sample is the source of the 30 T cell receptor beta chains below, sequenced in a study of T-cell reconstitution after alpha-beta-depleted transplantation in children. Preparing the TCRbeta library involved the use of unique molecular identifiers. Each CDR3 protein gets one entry after TCRdb re-called the PCR reads with MiXCR. The sample yields fewer than 550,000 distinct CDR3 sequences, about a sixth seen once. Sequences were derived from PBMCs, mostly from graft donor cells, sampled 360 days after TCRalphabeta/CD19-depleted stem cell transplant. The receptor source for this set is a boy less than two years old who had a stem cell transplant for Wiskott-Aldrich syndrome, so the T cells may come from the graft donor.

This clonotype came up a few times. CDR3 loop: CASSPGTVGQYF. Written as DNA, the CDR3 is TGTGCCAGCAGCCCCGGGACTGTTGGTCAGTACTTC. The chain carries TRBV7-8 and TRBJ2-4, with D possibly TRBD2 on 6 matching bases. The CDR3 runs 12 residues. V shed 5 bases and J shed 12 bases, with 14 bases lying between them. Per the germline V gene, CDR1 is SGHVS and CDR2 is FQNEAQ.

This clonotype was recorded many times. The CDR3 DNA reads as TGTGCCAGCAGCCGGCCGAGAGGAAACACTGAAGCTTTCTTT. This sequence encodes CASSRPRGNTEAFF. The chain uses TRBV5-8 and TRBJ1-1; D not certain. Trimming removed 4 bases from V and 2 bases from J, with 12 bases in between. This CDR3 comprises 14 residues. The germline V gene has CDR1 SGHTS and CDR2 YDEGEE.

This clonotype turned up a few times. V gene TRBV12-3 or TRBV12-4 combines with J gene TRBJ2-1, with a weak D call TRBD2 (7 bases). V gave up 2 bases and J gave up 13 bases, with 15 bases separating them. The CDR3 sequence is 13 residues long. The CDR3 DNA sequence: TGTGCCAGCAGTTTAAGATTGGGGGGGGCTCAGTTCTTC. Translated: CASSLRLGGAQFF.

This clonotype has only a few counts. This rearrangement joins TRBV7-9 to TRBJ2-5, with 7 nucleotides matching TRBD1. V shed 0 bases, J shed 9 bases, and the junction held 10 bases outside the gene matches. The germline gives CDR1 SEHNR, CDR2 FQNEAQ (reference sequence). This CDR3 region has 15 residues. The CDR3 DNA sequence: TGTGCCAGCAGCTTAGCGGGGACAGCGTTCCAGGCCCAGTACTTC. Translating it yields CASSLAGTAFQAQYF.

This clonotype turned up a few times. The chain has TRBV7-2 and TRBJ2-7; D might be TRBD1 (6 bases). The germline V gene encodes CDR1 SGHTA and CDR2 FQGNSA. The CDR3 has 15 residues. V lost 0 bases and J lost 0, with 9 bases in between. Here the CDR3 reads CASSLAGTSSYEQYF. CDR3 nucleotide sequence: TGTGCCAGCAGCTTAGCCGGGACATCCTCCTACGAGCAGTACTTC.

The chain employs TRBV5-5 and TRBJ2-1; 9 nucleotides line up with TRBD2. The length of the CDR3 is 16 residues. The germline CDR1 and CDR2 sequences are SGHKS and YYEKEE (reference sequence). J lost 0 bases, V lost 4 bases, and 5 bases had no gene match. This CDR3 reads CASSHLAGSSYNEQFF. CDR3 sequence (DNA): TGTGCCAGCAGCCATCTAGCGGGGAGCTCCTACAATGAGCAGTTCTTC. Combining the CDR3 with reference TRBV5-5 and TRBJ2-1 gives the whole variable domain DAGVTQSPTHLIKTRGQQVTLRCSPISGHKSVSWYQQVLGQGPQFIFQYYEKEERGRGNFPDRFSARQFPNYSSELNVNALLLGDSALYLCASSHLAGSSYNEQFFGPGTRLTVL.

The chain employs TRBV7-2 and TRBJ1-2, with TRBD1 matching over 8 bases. V lost 1 base and J lost 5; bases outside the gene matches: 6. Germline-derived CDR1 and CDR2 are SGHTA and FQGNSA. This CDR3 has 15 amino acids. The CDR3 protein is CASSLGSGQGYGYTF. In DNA, the CDR3 is TGTGCCAGCAGCTTAGGTTCCGGACAGGGATATGGCTACACCTTC.

Only a few counts were recorded for this clonotype. The V gene is TRBV5-1, the J gene TRBJ1-1, with D tentatively TRBD1 (6 bases). Germline CDR1 reads SGHRS; CDR2 reads YFSETQ. V was trimmed by 0 bases and J by 4 bases, leaving 16 bases between them. The CDR3 runs to 16 residues. The CDR3 DNA reads as TGCGCCAGCAGCTTGGAACCAGGGGCGCGGGGCACTGAAGCTTTCTTT. The encoded protein is CASSLEPGARGTEAFF.

This clonotype was seen a single time. Compared with germline, one end of the junction differs, possibly owing to a read error. The chain couples TRBV12-3 or TRBV12-4 to TRBJ2-6; D gene uncertain. There are 16 residues in the CDR3. CDR3 sequence reads: CAGRNSRLSGANVLTF. For the CDR3, the DNA is TGTGCCGGCAGGAACAGCCGCCTCTCTGGGGCCAACGTCCTGACTTTC.

This clonotype was counted many times. This sequence joins TRBV29-1 and TRBJ2-1, with TRBD2 matching 10 bases. Germline V CDR1 and CDR2: SQVTM, ANQGSEA. The CDR3 contains 12 residues. Unmatched junction bases numbered 0, after V lost 6 bases and J lost 4 bases. The CDR3 region is CSVTSGYNEQFF. The CDR3 DNA reads as TGCAGCGTGACTAGCGGGTACAATGAGCAGTTCTTC.

This chain connects TRBV7-9 to TRBJ2-3, with TRBD2 matching over 10 bases. Per the germline V gene, CDR1 is SEHNR and CDR2 is FQNEAQ (reference sequence). V trimming: 1 base; J trimming: 4 bases; junction bases outside the gene matches: 2. The CDR3 loop spans 15 amino acids. The CDR3, as DNA: TGTGCCAGCAGCTTAGGAGCGGGAGGGTCAGATACGCAGTATTTT. Amino acid sequence: CASSLGAGGSDTQYF.

This chain links TRBV7-6 with TRBJ2-1, with 13 bases that match TRBD2. This CDR3 is built from 16 residues. The germline V gene encodes CDR1 SGHVS and CDR2 FNYEAQ. The V and J ends lost 5 bases and 5 bases, in that order; junction bases with no gene match: 6. In nucleotides, the CDR3 is TGTGCCAGCAGCGCCACGGGACTAGCGGGAAACAATGAGCAGTTCTTC. It yields the protein CASSATGLAGNNEQFF.

A few counts support this clonotype. The V call is TRBV7-2, the J call TRBJ2-7; 7 nucleotides match TRBD1. With 5 bases clipped from V and 0 bases from J, the junction kept 10 bases outside the gene matches. Looked up from germline, CDR1 is SGHTA and CDR2 is FQGNSA. The CDR3 consists of 16 residues. The DNA of the CDR3 is TGTGCCAGCAGCCCTTTCTGGGACAGTTTCTCCTACGAGCAGTACTTC. Translating gives CASSPFWDSFSYEQYF.

The rearrangement joins TRBV5-1 to TRBJ2-1, with 7 nucleotides matching TRBD1. The CDR3 is made up of 16 amino acids. Germline trimming cut 1 base from V and 2 bases from J; bases unmatched to any gene: 6. The V gene's germline CDR1 is SGHRS and CDR2 YFSETQ. The CDR3 here is CASSLWDSFPYNEQFF. CDR3 in DNA: TGCGCCAGCAGCTTGTGGGACAGTTTTCCCTACAATGAGCAGTTCTTC. The full variable domain, completed using reference TRBV5-1 and TRBJ2-1, is KAGVTQTPRYLIKTRGQQVTLSCSPISGHRSVSWYQQTPGQGLQFLFEYFSETQRNKGNFPGRFSGRQFSNSRSEMNVSTLELGDSALYLCASSLWDSFPYNEQFFGPGTRLTVL.

V is TRBV5-1 and J is TRBJ2-5, with 13 bases aligning to TRBD2. The V gene end was trimmed by 4 bases and the J gene end by 5 bases; junction bases not matched to a gene: 8. The germline V gene encodes CDR1 SGHRS and CDR2 YFSETQ. This CDR3 has 16 amino acids. In nucleotides, the CDR3 is TGCGCCAGCAGCAGCGGGACTAGCGGGACGTGGGAGACCCAGTACTTC. Residues: CASSSGTSGTWETQYF. The full variable domain, its missing parts supplied by reference TRBV5-1 and TRBJ2-5, is KAGVTQTPRYLIKTRGQQVTLSCSPISGHRSVSWYQQTPGQGLQFLFEYFSETQRNKGNFPGRFSGRQFSNSRSEMNVSTLELGDSALYLCASSSGTSGTWETQYFGPGTRLLVL.

A single count supports this clonotype. The chain is built from TRBV3-1 and TRBJ2-1; TRBD2 matches at 7 bases. The length of the CDR3 is 16 residues. The junction had 13 bases not matched to a gene; V was cut back by 4 bases and J by 7 bases. Per the germline V gene, CDR1 is LGHDT and CDR2 is YNNKEL (reference sequence). The DNA for the CDR3 is TGTGCCAGCAGCCCAACCCTAGCGGCGGGGGTGAATGAGCAGTTCTTC. Protein product: CASSPTLAAGVNEQFF.

This clonotype was seen only a few times. The CDR3 DNA follows: TGTGCCAGCAGCCACGCGGCAGTGGGCCGGACAGGGTGGTACGAGCAGTACTTC. Its translation is CASSHAAVGRTGWYEQYF. This rearrangement joins TRBV7-9 to TRBJ2-7; 8 nucleotides line up with TRBD1. Per the germline V gene, CDR1 is SEHNR and CDR2 is FQNEAQ (reference sequence). This CDR3 contains 18 residues. V shed 5 bases, J shed 4 bases, and the junction held 19 bases outside the gene matches.

V usage is TRBV6-1 and J usage is TRBJ2-1; D not certain. V was cut by 5 bases and J by 7 bases, with 15 bases left in between. This CDR3 spans 14 amino acids. Germline-derived CDR1 and CDR2 are MNHNS and SASEGT. In DNA, the CDR3 is TGTGCCAGCAGTCGGGTCACCGTGACGAATGAGCAGTTCTTC. Protein: CASSRVTVTNEQFF.

CDR3 nucleotide sequence: TGCAGTGCTCCTCGACCGGGGTGGGACAAAAACATTCAGTACTTC. This sequence encodes CSAPRPGWDKNIQYF. The chain links TRBV20-1 to TRBJ2-4, with D tentatively TRBD2 (5 bases). The CDR3 contains 15 residues. V gave up 5 bases and J gave up 3 bases, with 17 bases separating them. From germline, CDR1 is DFQATT and CDR2 SNEGSKA (reference sequence).

Here the CDR3 reads CASSLVANRQYEQYF. The CDR3 DNA reads TGTGCCAGCAGCTTAGTAGCTAACAGGCAATACGAGCAGTACTTC. The chain employs TRBV7-9 and TRBJ2-7, with a weak D call TRBD1 (5 bases). Germline CDR1 and CDR2: SEHNR and FQNEAQ (reference sequence). The CDR3 loop spans 15 amino acids. V shed 1 base and J shed 4 bases, with 14 bases lying between them.

This clonotype has just a few counts. J is TRBJ2-3 and V is TRBV4-1; 7 nucleotides align to TRBD1. After removal of 0 bases from V and 6 bases from J, the junction contained 6 bases not matched to a gene. CDR3 length: 15 residues. The germline V gene has CDR1 MGHRA and CDR2 YSYEKL. CDR3 in amino acids: CASSQDRQGWDTQYF. The CDR3 DNA reads TGCGCCAGCAGCCAAGACAGACAGGGATGGGATACGCAGTATTTT.

This clonotype was seen a few times. CDR3 nucleotides: TGTGCCAGCAACTTCCCGGAGGTAGGAGAGACCCAGTACTTC. Residues: CASNFPEVGETQYF. This rearrangement joins TRBV5-8 to TRBJ2-5; TRBD2 is a possible D gene (5 bases). The CDR3 is 14 residues long. Trimming took 6 bases from V and 4 from J, leaving 16 bases between them. CDR1 and CDR2 from the germline V gene are SGHTS and YDEGEE.

This clonotype was counted a few times. The V and J genes are TRBV7-8 and TRBJ2-5; D may be TRBD1 or TRBD2 (6 bases each). CDR3 size: 18 residues. Per germline, CDR1 SGHVS and CDR2 FQNEAQ. Trimming shortened V by 5 bases and J by 4 bases, and 26 bases separated the two germline ends. Here the CDR3 reads CASSDLGRRGKDGETQYF. Written as DNA, the CDR3 is TGTGCCAGCAGCGATTTAGGGAGGAGGGGGAAGGATGGAGAGACCCAGTACTTC.

There are a few counts of this clonotype. V is TRBV6-1 and J is TRBJ2-7; D possibly corresponds to TRBD2 (5 bases). The CDR3 spans 14 residues. The germline gives CDR1 MNHNS, CDR2 SASEGT. V was clipped by 6 bases and J by 1 base, with 13 bases between them. In nucleotides, the CDR3 is TGTGCCAGCAGCCGCGCGGGCCTTTCCTACGAGCAGTACTTC. Encoded protein: CASSRAGLSYEQYF.

There are a few counts of this clonotype. This chain uses TRBV13 with TRBJ1-1, with TRBD1 matching 9 bases. The CDR3 loop spans 16 amino acids. CDR1 and CDR2 (germline): PRHDT, FYEKMQ (reference sequence). V lost 1 base, J lost 1 base, and 4 bases stayed unmatched. The CDR3 reads CASSLDPGQGNTEAFF. CDR3 nucleotides: TGTGCCAGCAGCTTAGACCCGGGACAGGGGAACACTGAAGCTTTCTTT.

This clonotype came up a few times. The chain combines TRBV29-1 with TRBJ2-3; maybe TRBD2 (6 bases). The germline V gene encodes CDR1 SQVTM and CDR2 ANQGSEA. The CDR3 loop spans 14 amino acids. Trimming cost V 2 bases and J 0 bases, with 9 bases left between them. The CDR3 coding sequence is TGCAGCGTTGAACGGGACTTAAGCACAGATACGCAGTATTTT. Translated: CSVERDLSTDTQYF.

This clonotype was seen more than once but under ten times. The chain recombines TRBV14 with TRBJ2-6; 8 bases are shared with TRBD1. Germline-derived CDR1 and CDR2 are SGHDN and FVKESK. The junction had 2 bases not matched to a gene; V was cut back by 1 base and J by 0 bases. The CDR3 spans 17 residues. The DNA of the CDR3 is TGTGCCAGCAGCCAAGCCGGGACAGGCTCTGGGGCCAACGTCCTGACTTTC. It translates to CASSQAGTGSGANVLTF.

This clonotype was picked up a small number of times. CDR3 residues: CASSKGYRGAYEQYF. In DNA, the CDR3 is TGTGCCAGCAGCAAAGGTTACAGGGGAGCCTACGAGCAGTACTTC. The chain uses TRBV21-1 and TRBJ2-7; the D call in the table, TRBD1, was not verified against the DNA. TRBV21-1 corresponds to a pseudogene. The CDR3 sequence is 15 residues long.

Regarding this clonotype: A junction end diverges from the germline sequence, so it may reflect a read error. In DNA, the CDR3 is TGTGCCAGCAGTGAAGTATTGGCAGCACTTTCGAACACCGGGGAGCTGGTTTTT. It codes for CASSEVLAALSNTGELVF. The rearrangement links TRBV25-1 to TRBJ2-2; D may be TRBD2 (5 bases). CDR1 and CDR2 from the germline V gene are MGHDK and SYGVNS. The CDR3 runs 18 residues.

The CDR3 DNA sequence: TGTGCCAGCAGTGACTCGGGGGGCAGTTTGAACACCGGGGAGCTGTTTTTT. This encodes CASSDSGGSLNTGELFF. The rearrangement joins TRBV6-4 to TRBJ2-2; D possibly uses TRBD1 or TRBD2 (6 bases each). Trimming took 0 bases from V and 1 from J, leaving 12 bases between them. CDR1 MRHNA and CDR2 SNTAGT come from the germline V gene. The CDR3 runs 17 residues.